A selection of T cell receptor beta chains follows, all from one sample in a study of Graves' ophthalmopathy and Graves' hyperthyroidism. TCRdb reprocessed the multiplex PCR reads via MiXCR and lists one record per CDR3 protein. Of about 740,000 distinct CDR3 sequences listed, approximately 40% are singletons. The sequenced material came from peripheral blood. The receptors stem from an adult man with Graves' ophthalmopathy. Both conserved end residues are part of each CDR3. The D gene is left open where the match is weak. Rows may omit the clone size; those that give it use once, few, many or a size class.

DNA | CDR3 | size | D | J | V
TGTGCCAGCAGCTACCGGGCAGTAAGGAATTCACCCCTCCACTTT | CASSYRAVRNSPLHF | few | - | TRBJ1-6 | TRBV7-9
TGTGCCAGTACAAGAGAATACACCGGGGAGCTGTTTTTT | CASTREYTGELFF | - | - | TRBJ2-2 | TRBV19
TGTGCCAGCAGCTCTTCAGTCCGGGGCGAGGATAATTCACCCCTCCACTTT | CASSSSVRGEDNSPLHF | - | - | TRBJ1-6 | TRBV7-9
TGTGCCAGCAGTCGGTGGCACGAGCAGTACTTC | CASSRWHEQYF | few | - | TRBJ2-7 | TRBV3-1
TGTGCCAGTAGTACGCCGCAGGAGTACACTGAAGCTTTCTTT | CASSTPQEYTEAFF | many | - | TRBJ1-1 | TRBV19
TGTGCCAGCAGTGAAAGGACAGGGATAGAGACCCAGTACTTC | CASSERTGIETQYF | many | TRBD1 | TRBJ2-5 | TRBV2
TGCAGCGTTGGGTCGGCCTCGGAGACTGAAGCTTTCTTT | CSVGSASETEAFF | - | - | TRBJ1-1 | TRBV29-1
TGTGCCAGCAGCCAAGCCGGGGGACAGAGCAATCAGCCCCAGCATTTT | CASSQAGGQSNQPQHF | - | TRBD1 | TRBJ1-5 | TRBV7-9
TGTGCCAGCAGCTTAGATCGCATGCTAGCGGACCAAGAGACCCAGTACTTC | CASSLDRMLADQETQYF | - | TRBD2 | TRBJ2-5 | TRBV11-2
TGTGCCAGCAGTGGACAGGTACTGAAAGACTACGAGCAGTACTTC | CASSGQVLKDYEQYF | few | - | TRBJ2-7 | TRBV2
TGTGCCAGCAGTTTGGCAGGGTCATTGGAGACCCAGTACTTC | CASSLAGSLETQYF | - | - | TRBJ2-5 | TRBV6-4
TGCAGCGTGGGGACAGACTACGAGCAGTACTTC | CSVGTDYEQYF | many | TRBD1 | TRBJ2-7 | TRBV29-1
TGCAGCGTCCAACCTAAGGGTCGGACAGGGCGAGGCTACACCTTC | CSVQPKGRTGRGYTF | - | TRBD1 | TRBJ1-2 | TRBV29-1
TGTGCCACCAGCAGAGATCGGGGGACAGGGTCTAGCGAGCAGTACTTC | CATSRDRGTGSSEQYF | many | TRBD1 | TRBJ2-7 | TRBV15
TGCGCCAGCAAGAGACAGGGGACGTACGAGCAGTACTTC | CASKRQGTYEQYF | - | TRBD1 | TRBJ2-7 | TRBV10-2
TGTGCCAGCAGTTCCCCCAGGGGGGTGAACACTGAAGCTTTCTTT | CASSSPRGVNTEAFF | - | TRBD1 | TRBJ1-1 | TRBV12-3/TRBV12-4
TGTGCCAGCAGCGGTGGGGGACAGGGACCAAATTCACCCCTCCACTTT | CASSGGGQGPNSPLHF | - | TRBD1 | TRBJ1-6 | TRBV9
TGTGCCAGCAGCCATAGCGGGGGGGCCGACGTGGAGCAGTACTTC | CASSHSGGADVEQYF | many | TRBD2 | TRBJ2-7 | TRBV7-9
TGTGCCAGCAGCTTAGGAAGTCTCAGCGTTGATCCCGGGACCCAGTACTTC | CASSLGSLSVDPGTQYF | - | - | TRBJ2-5 | TRBV9
TGTGCCAGCAGCCAGTTGAAAGGGTGGTCGTCTGGAAACACCATATATTTT | CASSQLKGWSSGNTIYF | - | - | TRBJ1-3 | TRBV7-9
TGTGCCAGCAGTGCTTTCAGACAGCGGGGTGTGGTCCATCAGCCCCAGCATTTT | CASSAFRQRGVVHQPQHF | - | - | TRBJ1-5 | TRBV25-1
TGTGCCATCAGTCCAGAAGTTTGGTCCTACGAGCAGTACTTC | CAISPEVWSYEQYF | many | - | TRBJ2-7 | TRBV10-3
TGCGCCAGCAGCTTGGGACAGGGCGGTCGGGGCACTGAAGCTTTCTTT | CASSLGQGGRGTEAFF | - | TRBD1 | TRBJ1-1 | TRBV5-1
TGTGCCAGCCTCGGGGGGGCTAGCGGGAGTGACGAGCAGTACTTC | CASLGGASGSDEQYF | - | TRBD2 | TRBJ2-7 | TRBV7-9
TGCGCCAGCAGTGACAGTCTCTCTGGGGCCAACGTCCTGACTTTC | CASSDSLSGANVLTF | once | - | TRBJ2-6 | TRBV10-2
TGTGCCAGTAGTATGTGGCAGGGGGTGGACCAAGAGACCCAGTACTTC | CASSMWQGVDQETQYF | few | TRBD1 | TRBJ2-5 | TRBV19
TGTGCCGCCCTAAAGACTAGCGGGGGTAACTACGAGCAGTACTTC | CAALKTSGGNYEQYF | - | TRBD2 | TRBJ2-7 | TRBV10-3
TGTGCCAGCAGCGTTGTAGGACAGGACTCCTACGAGCAGTACTTC | CASSVVGQDSYEQYF | - | TRBD1 | TRBJ2-7 | TRBV11-1
TGTGCCAGTAGTAGGGTTCGGGGGGCAGAAAATCAGCCCCAGCATTTT | CASSRVRGAENQPQHF | - | - | TRBJ1-5 | TRBV19